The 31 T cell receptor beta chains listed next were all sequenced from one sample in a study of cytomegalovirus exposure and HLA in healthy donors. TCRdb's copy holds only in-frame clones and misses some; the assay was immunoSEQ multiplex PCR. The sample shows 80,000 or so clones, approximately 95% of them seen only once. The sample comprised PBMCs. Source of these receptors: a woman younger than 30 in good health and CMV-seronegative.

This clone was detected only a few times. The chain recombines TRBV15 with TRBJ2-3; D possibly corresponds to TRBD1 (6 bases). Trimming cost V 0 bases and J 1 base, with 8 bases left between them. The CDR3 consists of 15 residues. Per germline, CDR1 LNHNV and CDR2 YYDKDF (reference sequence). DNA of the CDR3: TGTGCCACCAGCAGAGATCGACAGGGCACAGATACGCAGTATTTT. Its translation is CATSRDRQGTDTQYF.

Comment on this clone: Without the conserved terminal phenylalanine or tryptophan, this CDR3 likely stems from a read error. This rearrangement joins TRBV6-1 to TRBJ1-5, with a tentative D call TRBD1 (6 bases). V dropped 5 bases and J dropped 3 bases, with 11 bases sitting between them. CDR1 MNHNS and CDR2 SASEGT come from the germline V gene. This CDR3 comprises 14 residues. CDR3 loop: CASSLQGDNQPQHL. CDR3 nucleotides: TGTGCCAGCAGTCTACAGGGTGACAATCAGCCCCAGCATCTT.

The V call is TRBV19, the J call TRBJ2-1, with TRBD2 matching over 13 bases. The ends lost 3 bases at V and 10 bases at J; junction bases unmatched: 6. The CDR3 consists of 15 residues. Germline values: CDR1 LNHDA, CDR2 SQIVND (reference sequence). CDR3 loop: CASSIGTSGTGEQFF. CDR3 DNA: TGTGCCAGTAGTATCGGGACTAGCGGGACCGGGGAGCAGTTCTTC.

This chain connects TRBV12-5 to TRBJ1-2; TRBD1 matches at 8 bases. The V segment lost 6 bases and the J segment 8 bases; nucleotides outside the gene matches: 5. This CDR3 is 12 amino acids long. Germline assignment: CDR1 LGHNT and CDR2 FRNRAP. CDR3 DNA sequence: TGTGCTAGTGGCAGCACAGGGGGGGGCTACACCTTC. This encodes CASGSTGGGYTF.

The CDR3 region has the DNA TGTGCTAGTGGTTTGGGAAGTGGGCGCGAGCAGTACTTC. As protein: CASGLGSGREQYF. V usage is TRBV12-5 and J usage is TRBJ2-7; D is undetermined. The V and J ends lost 1 base and 6 bases respectively, with 10 bases between them. The CDR3 loop spans 13 amino acids. Germline V CDR1 and CDR2: LGHNT, FRNRAP.

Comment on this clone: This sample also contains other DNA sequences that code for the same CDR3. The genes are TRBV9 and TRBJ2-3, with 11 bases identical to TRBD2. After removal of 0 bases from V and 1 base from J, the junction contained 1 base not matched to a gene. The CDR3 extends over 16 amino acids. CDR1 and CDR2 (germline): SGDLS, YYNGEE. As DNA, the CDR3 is TGTGCCAGCAGCGTAGGACTAGCGGGACGCACAGATACGCAGTATTTT. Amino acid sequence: CASSVGLAGRTDTQYF.

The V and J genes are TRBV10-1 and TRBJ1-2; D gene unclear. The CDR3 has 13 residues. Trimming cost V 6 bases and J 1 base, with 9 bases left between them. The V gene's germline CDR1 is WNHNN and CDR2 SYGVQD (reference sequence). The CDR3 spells CASSAGINYGYTF. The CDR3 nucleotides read TGCGCCAGCAGCGCCGGGATTAACTATGGCTACACCTTC.

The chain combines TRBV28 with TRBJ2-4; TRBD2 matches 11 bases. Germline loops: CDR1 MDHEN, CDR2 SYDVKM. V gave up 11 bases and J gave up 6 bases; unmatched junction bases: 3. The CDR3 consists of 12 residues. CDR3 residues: CAAGLAGNIQYF. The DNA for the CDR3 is TGTGCCGCAGGACTAGCGGGAAACATTCAGTACTTC. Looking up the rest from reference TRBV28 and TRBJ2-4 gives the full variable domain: DVKVTQSSRYLVKRTGEKVFLECVQDMDHENMFWYRQDPGLGLRLIYFSYDVKMKEKGDIPEGYSVSREKKERFSLILESASTNQTSMYLCAAGLAGNIQYFGAGTRLSVL.

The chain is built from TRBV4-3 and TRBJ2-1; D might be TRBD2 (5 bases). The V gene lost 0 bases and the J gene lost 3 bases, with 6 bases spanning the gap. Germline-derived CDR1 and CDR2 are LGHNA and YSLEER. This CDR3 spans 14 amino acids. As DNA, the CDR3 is TGCGCCAGCAGCCAAGAGAGGGACTACAATGAGCAGTTCTTC. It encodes CASSQERDYNEQFF.

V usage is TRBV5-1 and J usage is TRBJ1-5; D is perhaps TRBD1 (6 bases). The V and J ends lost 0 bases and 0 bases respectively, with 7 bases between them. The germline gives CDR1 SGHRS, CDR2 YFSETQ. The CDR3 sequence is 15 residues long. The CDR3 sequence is CASSLGQDSNQPQHF. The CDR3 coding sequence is TGCGCCAGCAGCTTGGGACAGGATAGCAATCAGCCCCAGCATTTT.

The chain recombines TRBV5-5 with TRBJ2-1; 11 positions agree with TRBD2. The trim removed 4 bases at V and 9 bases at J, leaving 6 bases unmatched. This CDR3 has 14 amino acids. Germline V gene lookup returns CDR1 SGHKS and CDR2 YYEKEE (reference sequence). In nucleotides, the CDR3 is TGTGCCAGCAGCCAACTAGCGGGAGCCGGTGAGCAGTTCTTC. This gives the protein CASSQLAGAGEQFF.

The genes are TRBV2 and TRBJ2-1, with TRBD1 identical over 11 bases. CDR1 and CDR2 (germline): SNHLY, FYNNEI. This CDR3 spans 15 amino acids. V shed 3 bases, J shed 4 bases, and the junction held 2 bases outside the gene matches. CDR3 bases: TGTGCCAGCAGTGAGGACAGGGGGCTGTACAATGAGCAGTTCTTC. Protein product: CASSEDRGLYNEQFF.

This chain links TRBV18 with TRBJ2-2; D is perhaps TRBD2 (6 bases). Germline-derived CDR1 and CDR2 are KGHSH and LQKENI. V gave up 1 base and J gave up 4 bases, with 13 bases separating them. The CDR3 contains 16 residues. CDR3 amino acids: CASSPRDGGGTGELFF. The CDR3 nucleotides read TGTGCCAGCTCACCACGTGACGGGGGTGGCACCGGGGAGCTGTTTTTT.

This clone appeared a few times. CDR3 region: CASSLEWGLAGDQYF. CDR3 nucleotides: TGTGCCAGCAGCTTAGAGTGGGGACTAGCGGGGGACCAATACTTC. The J gene is TRBJ2-4, the V gene TRBV7-2, with 14 positions matching TRBD2. V was pared by 1 base and J by 16 bases, with 9 bases of the junction left unmatched. CDR3 length equals 15 residues. Germline CDR1 and CDR2: SGHTA and FQGNSA.

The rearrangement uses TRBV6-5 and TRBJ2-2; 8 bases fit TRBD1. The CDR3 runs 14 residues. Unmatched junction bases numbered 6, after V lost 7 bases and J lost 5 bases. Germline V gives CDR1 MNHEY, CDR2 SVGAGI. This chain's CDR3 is CASTQGASTGELFF. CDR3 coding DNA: TGTGCCAGCACGCAGGGGGCATCGACCGGGGAGCTGTTTTTT.

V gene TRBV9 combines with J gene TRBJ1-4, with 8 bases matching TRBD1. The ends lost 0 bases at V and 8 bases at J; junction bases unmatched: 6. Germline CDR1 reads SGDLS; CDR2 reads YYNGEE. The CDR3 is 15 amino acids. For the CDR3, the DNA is TGTGCCAGCAGCGTAGCTGGACAGGGACAAGAAAAACTGTTTTTT. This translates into CASSVAGQGQEKLFF.

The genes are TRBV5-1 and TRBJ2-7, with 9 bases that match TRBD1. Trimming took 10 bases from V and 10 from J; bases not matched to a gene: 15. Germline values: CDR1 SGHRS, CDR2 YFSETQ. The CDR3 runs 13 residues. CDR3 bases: TGCGCCGACTCCGGGACAGGGCTTCCCGAACAGTACTTC. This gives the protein CADSGTGLPEQYF.

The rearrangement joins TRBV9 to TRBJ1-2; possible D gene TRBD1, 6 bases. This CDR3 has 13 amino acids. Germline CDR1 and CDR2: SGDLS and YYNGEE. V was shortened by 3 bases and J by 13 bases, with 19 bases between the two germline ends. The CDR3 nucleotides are TGTGCCAGCAGCGGAAACCGGGACAAGGGACGCACCTTC. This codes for CASSGNRDKGRTF.

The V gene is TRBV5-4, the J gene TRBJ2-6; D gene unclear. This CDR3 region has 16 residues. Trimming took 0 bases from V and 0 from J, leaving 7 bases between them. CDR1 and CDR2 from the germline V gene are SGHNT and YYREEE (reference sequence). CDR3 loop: CASSLGPDSGANVLTF. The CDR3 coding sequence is TGTGCCAGCAGCTTGGGGCCAGACTCTGGGGCCAACGTCCTGACTTTC.

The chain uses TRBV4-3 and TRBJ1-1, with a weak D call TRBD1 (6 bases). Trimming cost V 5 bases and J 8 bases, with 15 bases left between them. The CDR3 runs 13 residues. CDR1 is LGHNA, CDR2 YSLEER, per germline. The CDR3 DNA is TGCGCCAGCAGCGCTACAGGGTTCGGGGAAGCTTTCTTT. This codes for CASSATGFGEAFF.

The DNA of the CDR3 is TGTGCTAGTGGTTTGAGGGCAGGGTCCAGCACAGATACGCAGTATTTT. This encodes CASGLRAGSSTDTQYF. The chain combines TRBV12-5 with TRBJ2-3, with a tentative D call TRBD1 (5 bases). This CDR3 comprises 16 residues. V shed 2 bases and J shed 0 bases, with 12 bases lying between them. In germline, CDR1 is LGHNT, CDR2 FRNRAP.

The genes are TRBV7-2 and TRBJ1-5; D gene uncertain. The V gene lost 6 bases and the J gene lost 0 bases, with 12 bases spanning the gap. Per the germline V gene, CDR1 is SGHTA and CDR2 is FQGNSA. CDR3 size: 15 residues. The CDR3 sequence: CASRPTVHSNQPQHF. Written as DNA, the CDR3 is TGTGCCAGCAGACCTACAGTTCATAGCAATCAGCCCCAGCATTTT.

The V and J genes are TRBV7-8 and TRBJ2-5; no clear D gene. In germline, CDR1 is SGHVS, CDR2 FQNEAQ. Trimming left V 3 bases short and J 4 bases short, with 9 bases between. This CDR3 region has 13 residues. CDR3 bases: TGTGCCAGCAGCTTCCGCGGCCGAGAGACCCAGTACTTC. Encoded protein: CASSFRGRETQYF.

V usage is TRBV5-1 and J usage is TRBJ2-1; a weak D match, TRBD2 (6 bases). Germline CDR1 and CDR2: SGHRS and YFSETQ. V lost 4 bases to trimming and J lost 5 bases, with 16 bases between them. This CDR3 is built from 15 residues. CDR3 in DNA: TGCGCCAGCAGCCTTGGCGGAGGGACCCACAATGAGCAGTTCTTC. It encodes CASSLGGGTHNEQFF.

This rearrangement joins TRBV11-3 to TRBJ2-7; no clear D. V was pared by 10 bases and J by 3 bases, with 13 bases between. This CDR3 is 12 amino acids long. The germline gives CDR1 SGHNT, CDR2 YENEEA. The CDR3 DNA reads TGTGCCAAGCTCCGCGGATTCTACGAGCAGTACTTC. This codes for CAKLRGFYEQYF.

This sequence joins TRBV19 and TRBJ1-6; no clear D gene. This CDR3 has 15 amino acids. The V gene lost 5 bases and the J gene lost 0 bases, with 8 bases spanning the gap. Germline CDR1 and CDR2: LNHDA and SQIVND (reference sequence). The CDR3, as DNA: TGTGCCAGTAGTCCAACAGTCTCCTATAATTCACCCCTCCACTTT. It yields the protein CASSPTVSYNSPLHF.

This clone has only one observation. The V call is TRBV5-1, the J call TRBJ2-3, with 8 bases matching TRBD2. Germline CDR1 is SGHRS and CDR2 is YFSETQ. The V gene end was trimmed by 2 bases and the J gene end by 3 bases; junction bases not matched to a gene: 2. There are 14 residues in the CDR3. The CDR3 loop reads CASSFSGATDTQYF. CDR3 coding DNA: TGCGCCAGCAGCTTTAGCGGGGCTACAGATACGCAGTATTTT. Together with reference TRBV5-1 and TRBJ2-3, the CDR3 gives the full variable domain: KAGVTQTPRYLIKTRGQQVTLSCSPISGHRSVSWYQQTPGQGLQFLFEYFSETQRNKGNFPGRFSGRQFSNSRSEMNVSTLELGDSALYLCASSFSGATDTQYFGPGTRLTVL.

The CDR3: CASSASPAGQGILEQYF. The CDR3 DNA reads TGCGCCAGCAGTGCCTCTCCGGCGGGACAGGGAATCTTGGAGCAGTACTTC. The J gene is TRBJ2-7, the V gene TRBV4-1; the match to TRBD1 covers 9 bases. J lost 7 bases, V lost 6 bases, and 19 bases had no gene match. CDR3 length equals 17 residues. From germline, CDR1 is MGHRA and CDR2 YSYEKL.

CDR3 nucleotides: TGTGCCAGCAGCTTCGGCCCCCGGACTAGCGGTCGCACAGATACGCAGTATTTT. As protein: CASSFGPRTSGRTDTQYF. The chain joins TRBV9 to TRBJ2-3; TRBD2 matches at 10 bases. Germline V gene sequence: CDR1 SGDLS, CDR2 YYNGEE. V gave up 4 bases and J gave up 1 base; unmatched junction bases: 12. The CDR3 contains 18 residues.

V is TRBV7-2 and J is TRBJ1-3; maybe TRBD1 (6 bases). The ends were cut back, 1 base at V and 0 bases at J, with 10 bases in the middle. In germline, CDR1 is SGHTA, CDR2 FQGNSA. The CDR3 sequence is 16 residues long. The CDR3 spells CASSLVRQVSGNTIYF. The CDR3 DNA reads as TGTGCCAGCAGCTTAGTAAGACAGGTCTCTGGAAACACCATATATTTT. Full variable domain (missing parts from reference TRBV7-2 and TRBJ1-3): GAGVSQSPSNKVTEKGKDVELRCDPISGHTALYWYRQSLGQGLEFLIYFQGNSAPDKSGLPSDRFSAERTGGSVSTLTIQRTQQEDSAVYLCASSLVRQVSGNTIYFGEGSWLTVV.

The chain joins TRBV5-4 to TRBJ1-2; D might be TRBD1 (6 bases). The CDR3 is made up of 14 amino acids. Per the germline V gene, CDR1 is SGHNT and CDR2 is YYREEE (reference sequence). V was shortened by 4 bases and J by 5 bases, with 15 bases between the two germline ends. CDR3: CASSPTGSLYGYTF. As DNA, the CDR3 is TGTGCCAGCAGCCCGACAGGATCTTTATATGGCTACACCTTC.